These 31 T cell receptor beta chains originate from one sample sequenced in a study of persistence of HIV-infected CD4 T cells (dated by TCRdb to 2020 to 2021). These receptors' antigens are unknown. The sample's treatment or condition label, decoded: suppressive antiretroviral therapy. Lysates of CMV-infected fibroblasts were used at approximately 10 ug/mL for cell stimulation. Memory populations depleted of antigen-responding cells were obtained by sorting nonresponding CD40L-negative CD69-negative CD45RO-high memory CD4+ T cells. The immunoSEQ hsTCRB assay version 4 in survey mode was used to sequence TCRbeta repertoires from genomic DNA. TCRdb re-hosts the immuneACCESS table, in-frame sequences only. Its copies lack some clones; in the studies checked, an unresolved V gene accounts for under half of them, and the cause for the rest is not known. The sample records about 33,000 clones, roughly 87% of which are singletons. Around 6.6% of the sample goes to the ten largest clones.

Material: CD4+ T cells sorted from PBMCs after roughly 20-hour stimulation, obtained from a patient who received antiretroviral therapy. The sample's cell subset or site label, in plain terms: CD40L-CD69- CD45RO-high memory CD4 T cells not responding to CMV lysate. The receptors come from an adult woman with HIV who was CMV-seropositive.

The chain's CDR3 is CASSLGGAANTGELFF. CDR3 in DNA: TGCGCCAGCAGCTTGGGTGGGGCCGCGAACACCGGGGAGCTGTTTTTT. V is TRBV5-1 and J is TRBJ2-2; D is possibly TRBD1 (5 bases). Germline V gives CDR1 SGHRS, CDR2 YFSETQ. The CDR3 contains 16 residues. Trimming shortened V by 0 bases and J by 0 bases, and 9 bases separated the two germline ends.

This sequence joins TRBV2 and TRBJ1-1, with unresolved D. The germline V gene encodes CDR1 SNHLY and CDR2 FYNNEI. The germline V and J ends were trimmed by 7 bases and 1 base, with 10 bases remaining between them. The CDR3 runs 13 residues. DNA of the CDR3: TGTGCCAGCAAAAGGGCTCGGAACACTGAAGCTTTCTTT. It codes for CASKRARNTEAFF. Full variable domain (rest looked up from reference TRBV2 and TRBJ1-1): EPEVTQTPSHQVTQMGQEVILRCVPISNHLYFYWYRQILGQKVEFLVSFYNNEISEKSEIFDDQFSVERPDGSNFTLKIRSTKLEDSAMYFCASKRARNTEAFFGQGTRLTVV.

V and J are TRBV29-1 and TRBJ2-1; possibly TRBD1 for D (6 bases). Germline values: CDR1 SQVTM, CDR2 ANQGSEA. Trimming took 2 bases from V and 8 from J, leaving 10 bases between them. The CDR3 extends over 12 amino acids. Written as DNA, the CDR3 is TGCAGCGTTGAAAACAGGGACCATGAGCAGTTCTTC. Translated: CSVENRDHEQFF.

The CDR3 DNA is TGTGCCAGCAGTGAAGCAGGGTCGAATACCTACGAGCAGTACTTC. It specifies CASSEAGSNTYEQYF. This chain joins TRBV6-1 and TRBJ2-7; no clear D. Germline values: CDR1 MNHNS, CDR2 SASEGT. CDR3 length: 15 amino acids. V dropped 0 bases and J dropped 2 bases, with 11 bases sitting between them.

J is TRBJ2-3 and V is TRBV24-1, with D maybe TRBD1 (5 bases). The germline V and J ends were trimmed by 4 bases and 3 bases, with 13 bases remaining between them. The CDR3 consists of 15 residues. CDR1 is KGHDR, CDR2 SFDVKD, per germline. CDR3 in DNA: TGTGCCACCAGTGACCGCAGGGTTGGGACAGATACGCAGTATTTT. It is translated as CATSDRRVGTDTQYF.

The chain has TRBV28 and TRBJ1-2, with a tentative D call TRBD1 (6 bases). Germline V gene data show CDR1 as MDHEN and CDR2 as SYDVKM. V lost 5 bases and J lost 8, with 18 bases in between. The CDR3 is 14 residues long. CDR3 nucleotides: TGTGCCAGCAGTGCATGGCAGGGGACCCGGGGCTACACCTTC. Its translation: CASSAWQGTRGYTF.

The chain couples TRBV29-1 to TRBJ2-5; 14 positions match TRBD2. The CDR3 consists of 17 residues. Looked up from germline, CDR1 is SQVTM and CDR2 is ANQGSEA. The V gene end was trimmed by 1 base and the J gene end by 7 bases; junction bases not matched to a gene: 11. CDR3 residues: CSVEGLTSGGAVGTQYF. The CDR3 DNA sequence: TGCAGCGTTGAAGGCTTGACTAGCGGGGGGGCGGTTGGGACCCAGTACTTC.

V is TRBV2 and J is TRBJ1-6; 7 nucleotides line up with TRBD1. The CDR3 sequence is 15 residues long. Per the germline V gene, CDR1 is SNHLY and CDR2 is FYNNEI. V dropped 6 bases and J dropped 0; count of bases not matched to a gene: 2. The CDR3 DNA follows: TGTGCCAGCAGGACAGGGCTCTCCTATAATTCACCCCTCCACTTT. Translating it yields CASRTGLSYNSPLHF.

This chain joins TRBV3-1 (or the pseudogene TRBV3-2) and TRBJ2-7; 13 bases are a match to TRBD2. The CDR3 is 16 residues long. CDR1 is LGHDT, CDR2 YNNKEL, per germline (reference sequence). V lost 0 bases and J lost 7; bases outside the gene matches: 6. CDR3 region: CASSQDATSGRSEQYF. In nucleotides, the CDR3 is TGTGCCAGCAGCCAAGACGCGACTAGCGGGAGGAGTGAGCAGTACTTC.

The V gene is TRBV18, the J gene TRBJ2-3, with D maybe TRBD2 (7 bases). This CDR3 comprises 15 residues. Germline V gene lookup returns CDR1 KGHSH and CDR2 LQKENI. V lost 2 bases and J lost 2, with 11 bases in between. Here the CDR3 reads CASSPIGGPTDTQYF. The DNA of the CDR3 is TGTGCCAGCTCACCAATCGGGGGGCCCACAGATACGCAGTATTTT.

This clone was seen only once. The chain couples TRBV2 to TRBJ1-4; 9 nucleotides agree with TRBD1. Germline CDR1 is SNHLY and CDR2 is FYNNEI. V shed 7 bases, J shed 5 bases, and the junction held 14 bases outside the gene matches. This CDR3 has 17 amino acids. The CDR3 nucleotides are TGTGCCAGCATCGTCCCGGGACAGGGAACAATGAATGAAAAACTGTTTTTT. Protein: CASIVPGQGTMNEKLFF.

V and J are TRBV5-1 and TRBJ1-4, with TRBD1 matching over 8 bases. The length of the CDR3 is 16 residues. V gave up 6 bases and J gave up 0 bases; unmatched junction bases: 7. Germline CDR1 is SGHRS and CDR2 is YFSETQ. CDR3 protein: CASTRDRKATNEKLFF. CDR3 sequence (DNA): TGCGCCAGCACCCGGGACAGGAAAGCAACTAATGAAAAACTGTTTTTT.

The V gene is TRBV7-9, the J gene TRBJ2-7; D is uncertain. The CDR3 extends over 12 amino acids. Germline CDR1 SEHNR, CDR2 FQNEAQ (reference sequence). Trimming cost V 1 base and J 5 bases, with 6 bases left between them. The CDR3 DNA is TGTGCCAGCAGCTTAGAGATGGACGAGCAGTACTTC. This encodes CASSLEMDEQYF.

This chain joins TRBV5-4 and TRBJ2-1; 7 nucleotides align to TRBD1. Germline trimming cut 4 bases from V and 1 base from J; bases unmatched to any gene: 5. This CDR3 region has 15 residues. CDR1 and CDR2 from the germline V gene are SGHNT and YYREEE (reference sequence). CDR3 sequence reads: CASSSPGQSYNEQFF. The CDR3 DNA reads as TGTGCCAGCAGCAGTCCGGGACAGTCCTACAATGAGCAGTTCTTC.

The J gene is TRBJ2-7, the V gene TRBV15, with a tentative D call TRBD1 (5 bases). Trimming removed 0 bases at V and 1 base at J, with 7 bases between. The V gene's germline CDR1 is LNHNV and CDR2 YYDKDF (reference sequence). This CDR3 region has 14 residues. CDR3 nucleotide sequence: TGTGCCACCAGCAGAGATCAGGGATCCTACGAGCAGTACTTC. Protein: CATSRDQGSYEQYF.

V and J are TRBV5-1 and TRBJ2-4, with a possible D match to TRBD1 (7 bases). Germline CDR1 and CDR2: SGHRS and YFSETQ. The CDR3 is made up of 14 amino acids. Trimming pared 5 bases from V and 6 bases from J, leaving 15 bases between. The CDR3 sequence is CASSQGGDPNIQYF. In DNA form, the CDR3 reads TGCGCCAGCAGTCAGGGGGGTGACCCAAACATTCAGTACTTC.

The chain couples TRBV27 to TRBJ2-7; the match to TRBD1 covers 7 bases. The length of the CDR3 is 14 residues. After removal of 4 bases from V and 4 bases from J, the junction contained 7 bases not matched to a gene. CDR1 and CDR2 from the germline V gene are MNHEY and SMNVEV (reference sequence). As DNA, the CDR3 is TGTGCCAGCAGTTATAAGGAACAGGGGTACGAGCAGTACTTC. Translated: CASSYKEQGYEQYF.

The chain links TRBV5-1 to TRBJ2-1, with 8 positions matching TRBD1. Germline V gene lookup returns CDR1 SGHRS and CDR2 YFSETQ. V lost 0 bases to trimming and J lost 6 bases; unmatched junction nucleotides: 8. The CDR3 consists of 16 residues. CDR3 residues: CASSLAVTGASNEQFF. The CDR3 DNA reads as TGCGCCAGCAGCTTGGCCGTGACAGGGGCATCCAATGAGCAGTTCTTC. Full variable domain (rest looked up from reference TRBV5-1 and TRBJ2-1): KAGVTQTPRYLIKTRGQQVTLSCSPISGHRSVSWYQQTPGQGLQFLFEYFSETQRNKGNFPGRFSGRQFSNSRSEMNVSTLELGDSALYLCASSLAVTGASNEQFFGPGTRLTVL.

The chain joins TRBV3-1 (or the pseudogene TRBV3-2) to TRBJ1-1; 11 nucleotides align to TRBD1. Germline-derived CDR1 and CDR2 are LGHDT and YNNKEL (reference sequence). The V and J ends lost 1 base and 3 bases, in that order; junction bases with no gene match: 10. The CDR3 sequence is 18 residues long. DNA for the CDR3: TGTGCCAGCAGCCAAGCCGGAGGGACAGGGGGACGTGACACTGAAGCTTTCTTT. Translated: CASSQAGGTGGRDTEAFF.

The CDR3 here is CASSVALREDSGREQFF. Here the CDR3 DNA reads TGTGCCAGCAGCGTAGCTCTGCGGGAGGATTCGGGTCGTGAGCAGTTCTTC. The chain uses TRBV9 and TRBJ2-1; TRBD2 agrees at 8 bases. J gave up 9 bases and V 0 bases, and 14 bases lay outside the gene matches. Per the germline V gene, CDR1 is SGDLS and CDR2 is YYNGEE. The CDR3 totals 17 residues.

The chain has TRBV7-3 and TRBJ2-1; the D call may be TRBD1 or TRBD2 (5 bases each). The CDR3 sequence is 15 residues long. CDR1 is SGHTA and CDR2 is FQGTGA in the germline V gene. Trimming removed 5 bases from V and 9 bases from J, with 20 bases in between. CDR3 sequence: CASSPRGDGSGEQFF. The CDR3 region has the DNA TGTGCCAGCAGCCCCCGAGGGGATGGGTCGGGTGAGCAGTTCTTC.

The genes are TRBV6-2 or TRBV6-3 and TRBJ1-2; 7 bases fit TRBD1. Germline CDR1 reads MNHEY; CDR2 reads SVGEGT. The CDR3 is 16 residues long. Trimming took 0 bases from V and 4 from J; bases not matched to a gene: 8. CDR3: CASSYSSGQPIYGYTF. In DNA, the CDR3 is TGTGCCAGCAGTTACTCTTCGGGACAGCCTATCTATGGCTACACCTTC.

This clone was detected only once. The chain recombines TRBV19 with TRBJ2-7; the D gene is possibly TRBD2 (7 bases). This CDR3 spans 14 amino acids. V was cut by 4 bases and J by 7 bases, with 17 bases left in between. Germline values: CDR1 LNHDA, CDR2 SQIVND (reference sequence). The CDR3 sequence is CASSKGEGLGEQYF. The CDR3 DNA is TGTGCCAGTAGTAAGGGGGAGGGCCTTGGGGAGCAGTACTTC.

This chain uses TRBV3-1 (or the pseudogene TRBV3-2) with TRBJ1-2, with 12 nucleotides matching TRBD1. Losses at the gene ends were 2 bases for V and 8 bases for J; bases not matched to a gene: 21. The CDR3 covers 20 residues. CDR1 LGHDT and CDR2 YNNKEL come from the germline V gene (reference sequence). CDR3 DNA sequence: TGTGCCAGCAGCCAACACATCAAACCGGGACAGGGGGCAATCAGGCGCGGCTACACCTTC. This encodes CASSQHIKPGQGAIRRGYTF.

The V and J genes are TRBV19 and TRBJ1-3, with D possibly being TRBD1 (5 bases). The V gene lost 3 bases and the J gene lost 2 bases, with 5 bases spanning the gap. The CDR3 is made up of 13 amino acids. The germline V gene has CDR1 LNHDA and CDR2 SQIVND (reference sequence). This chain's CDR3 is CASSMTAGNTIYF. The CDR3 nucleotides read TGTGCCAGTAGTATGACAGCTGGAAACACCATATATTTT. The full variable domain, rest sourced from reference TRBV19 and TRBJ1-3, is DGGITQSPKYLFRKEGQNVTLSCEQNLNHDAMYWYRQDPGQGLRLIYYSQIVNDFQKGDIAEGYSVSREKKESFPLTVTSAQKNPTAFYLCASSMTAGNTIYFGEGSWLTVV.

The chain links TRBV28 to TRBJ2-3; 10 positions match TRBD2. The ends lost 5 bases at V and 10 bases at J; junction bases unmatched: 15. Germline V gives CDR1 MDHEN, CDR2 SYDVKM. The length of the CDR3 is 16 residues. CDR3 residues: CASSPSLAGGGIAQYF. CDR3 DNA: TGTGCCAGCAGTCCATCCTTAGCGGGAGGTGGAATAGCGCAGTATTTT.

The CDR3 loop reads CASSLDTGPSSYNEQFF. The CDR3 DNA reads TGTGCCAGCAGCTTAGATACCGGACCGAGCTCCTACAATGAGCAGTTCTTC. This sequence joins TRBV11-3 and TRBJ2-1; no definite D call. The CDR3 covers 17 residues. Trimming left V 0 bases short and J 0 bases short, with 12 bases between. CDR1 is SGHNT and CDR2 is YENEEA in the germline V gene.

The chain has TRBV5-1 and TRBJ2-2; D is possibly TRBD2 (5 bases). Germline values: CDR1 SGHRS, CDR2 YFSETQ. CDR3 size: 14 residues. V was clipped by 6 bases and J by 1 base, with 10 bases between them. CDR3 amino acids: CASKPSGNTGELFF. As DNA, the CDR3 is TGCGCCAGCAAACCCAGCGGGAACACCGGGGAGCTGTTTTTT. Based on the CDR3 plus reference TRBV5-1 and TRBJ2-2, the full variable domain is KAGVTQTPRYLIKTRGQQVTLSCSPISGHRSVSWYQQTPGQGLQFLFEYFSETQRNKGNFPGRFSGRQFSNSRSEMNVSTLELGDSALYLCASKPSGNTGELFFGEGSRLTVL.

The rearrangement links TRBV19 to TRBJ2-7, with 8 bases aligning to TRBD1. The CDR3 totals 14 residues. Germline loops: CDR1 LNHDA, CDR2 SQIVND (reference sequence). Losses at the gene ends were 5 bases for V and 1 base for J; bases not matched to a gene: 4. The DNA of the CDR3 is TGTGCCAGTAGTGAGGACAGGGATTCCTACGAGCAGTACTTC. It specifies CASSEDRDSYEQYF.

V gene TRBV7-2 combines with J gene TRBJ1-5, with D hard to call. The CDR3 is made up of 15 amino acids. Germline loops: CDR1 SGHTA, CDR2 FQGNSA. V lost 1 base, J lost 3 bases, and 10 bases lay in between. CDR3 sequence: CASSLDVSVNQPQHF. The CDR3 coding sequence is TGTGCCAGCAGCTTAGATGTGTCGGTCAATCAGCCCCAGCATTTT.

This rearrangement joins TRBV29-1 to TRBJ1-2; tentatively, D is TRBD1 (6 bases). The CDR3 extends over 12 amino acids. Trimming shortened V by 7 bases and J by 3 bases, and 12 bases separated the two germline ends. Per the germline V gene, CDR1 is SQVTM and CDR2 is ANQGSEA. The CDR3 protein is CSAEGGHYGYTF. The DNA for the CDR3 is TGCAGCGCGGAGGGGGGCCACTATGGCTACACCTTC.